The clone carrying this T cell receptor (beta chain) appeared once. Antigen specificity is unknown. The sample comes from a study of cytomegalovirus exposure and HLA in healthy donors. General observations from the study: Immune exposure data for these donors was limited to CMV serostatus. A later analysis linked a missense DCLRE1C variant to TCR beta V- and J-gene trimming. The authors considered a cluster of highly shared sequence variants likely to be a sequencing artifact. It was reported that TCR beta sequences correctly inferred the HLA-A and HLA-B alleles for most subjects.

The PCR used 60 Vbeta and 13 Jbeta primers. Sequenced by immunoSEQ multiplex PCR; TCRdb stores in-frame clones only, minus some. In the table there are a few hundred thousand clones, 65% to 90% of which are singletons. The sequence was collected from a girl aged 10-17 years in good health and CMV-seronegative. What was sequenced was PBMCs.

DNA for the CDR3: TGTGCCAGTAGTATCCCCAGGGCTAATGGCTACACCTTC. Translation: CASSIPRANGYTF. This chain uses TRBV19 with TRBJ1-2; the D gene is possibly TRBD1 (5 bases). The CDR3 runs to 13 residues. Germline values: CDR1 LNHDA, CDR2 SQIVND (reference sequence). Between the trimmed V and J ends, which lost 3 bases and 6 bases, there was a span of 11 bases. The variable domain in full, completed from reference TRBV19 and TRBJ1-2, reads DGGITQSPKYLFRKEGQNVTLSCEQNLNHDAMYWYRQDPGQGLRLIYYSQIVNDFQKGDIAEGYSVSREKKESFPLTVTSAQKNPTAFYLCASSIPRANGYTFGSGTRLTVV.